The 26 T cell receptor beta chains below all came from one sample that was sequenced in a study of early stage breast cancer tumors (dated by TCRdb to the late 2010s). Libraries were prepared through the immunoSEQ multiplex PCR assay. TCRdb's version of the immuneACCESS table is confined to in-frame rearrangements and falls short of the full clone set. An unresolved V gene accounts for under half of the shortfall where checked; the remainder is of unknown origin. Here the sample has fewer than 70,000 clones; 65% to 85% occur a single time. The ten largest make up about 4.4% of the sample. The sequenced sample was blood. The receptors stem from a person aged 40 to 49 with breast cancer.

CDR3 in DNA: TGTGCCAGCAGTGCACAGGGGAGGGGTACAGATACGCAGTATTTT. Protein sequence: CASSAQGRGTDTQYF. The rearrangement joins TRBV6-1 to TRBJ2-3, with D possibly being TRBD1 or TRBD2 (7 bases each). Trimming left V 4 bases short and J 3 bases short, with 14 bases between. CDR1 and CDR2 (germline): MNHNS, SASEGT. The CDR3 length is 15 residues.

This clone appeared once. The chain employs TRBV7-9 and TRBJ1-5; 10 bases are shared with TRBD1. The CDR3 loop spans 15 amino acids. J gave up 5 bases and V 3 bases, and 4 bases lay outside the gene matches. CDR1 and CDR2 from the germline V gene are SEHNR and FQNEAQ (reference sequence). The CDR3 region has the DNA TGTGCCAGCAGCTTTGCGACAGGGGGCGATCAGCCCCAGCATTTT. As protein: CASSFATGGDQPQHF.

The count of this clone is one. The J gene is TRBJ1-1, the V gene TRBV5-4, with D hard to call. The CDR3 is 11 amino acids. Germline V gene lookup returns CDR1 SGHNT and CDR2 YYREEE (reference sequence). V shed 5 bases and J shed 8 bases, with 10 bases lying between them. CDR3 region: CASRAQVEAFF. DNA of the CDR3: TGTGCCAGCAGGGCACAAGTAGAAGCTTTCTTT.

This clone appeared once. This chain's CDR3 is CASSHFQGRSYEQYF. The CDR3 DNA reads TGTGCCAGCAGCCATTTCCAGGGGAGGTCCTACGAGCAGTACTTC. The chain uses TRBV5-6 and TRBJ2-7; D may be TRBD1 or TRBD2 (6 bases each). Germline values: CDR1 SGHDT, CDR2 YYEEEE. V lost 4 bases to trimming and J lost 1 base, with 15 bases between them. The CDR3 has 15 amino acids. The whole variable domain, filled in from reference TRBV5-6 and TRBJ2-7, reads DAGVTQSPTHLIKTRGQQVTLRCSPKSGHDTVSWYQQALGQGPQFIFQYYEEEERQRGNFPDRFSGHQFPNYSSELNVNALLLGDSALYLCASSHFQGRSYEQYFGPGTRLTVT.

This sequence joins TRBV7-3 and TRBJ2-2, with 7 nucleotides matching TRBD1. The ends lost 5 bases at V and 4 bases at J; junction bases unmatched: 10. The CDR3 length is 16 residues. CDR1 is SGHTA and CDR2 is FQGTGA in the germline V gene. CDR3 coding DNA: TGTGCCAGCAGCCCGGAAGGGGGCGCGGGCACCGGGGAGCTGTTTTTT. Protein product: CASSPEGGAGTGELFF.

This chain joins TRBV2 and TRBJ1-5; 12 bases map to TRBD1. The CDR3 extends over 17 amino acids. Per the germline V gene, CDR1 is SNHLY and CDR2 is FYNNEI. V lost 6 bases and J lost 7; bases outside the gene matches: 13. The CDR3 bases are TGTGCCAGCAGCAAACTAACCGGGACAGGGGGCAGGCAGCCCCAGCATTTT. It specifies CASSKLTGTGGRQPQHF.

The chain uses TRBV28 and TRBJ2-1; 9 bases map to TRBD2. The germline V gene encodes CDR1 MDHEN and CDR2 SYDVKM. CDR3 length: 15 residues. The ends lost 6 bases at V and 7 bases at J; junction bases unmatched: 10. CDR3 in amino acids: CASRGRTSVSNEQFF. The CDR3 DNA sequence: TGTGCCAGCAGGGGGAGGACTAGCGTGAGTAATGAGCAGTTCTTC.

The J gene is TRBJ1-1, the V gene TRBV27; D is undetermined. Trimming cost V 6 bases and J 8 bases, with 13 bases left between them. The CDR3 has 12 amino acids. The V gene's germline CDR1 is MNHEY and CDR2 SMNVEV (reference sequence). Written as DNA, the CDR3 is TGTGCCAGCAGCCAAAAGGTAGGGGAAGCTTTCTTT. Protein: CASSQKVGEAFF.

CDR3 sequence (DNA): TGCAGCGTTGAACGGGGTCTAGCGGGACGGGACGAGCAGTTCTTC. It is translated as CSVERGLAGRDEQFF. The rearrangement uses TRBV29-1 and TRBJ2-1, with 9 bases that match TRBD2. V was pared by 2 bases and J by 10 bases, with 12 bases of the junction left unmatched. This CDR3 is 15 amino acids long. Germline CDR1 SQVTM, CDR2 ANQGSEA.

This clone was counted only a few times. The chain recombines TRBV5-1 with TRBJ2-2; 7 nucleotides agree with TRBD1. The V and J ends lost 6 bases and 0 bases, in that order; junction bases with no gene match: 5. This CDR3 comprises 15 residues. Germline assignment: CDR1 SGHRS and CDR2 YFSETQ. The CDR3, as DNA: TGCGCCAGCACCCCCGGGACAGCGAACACCGGGGAGCTGTTTTTT. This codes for CASTPGTANTGELFF.

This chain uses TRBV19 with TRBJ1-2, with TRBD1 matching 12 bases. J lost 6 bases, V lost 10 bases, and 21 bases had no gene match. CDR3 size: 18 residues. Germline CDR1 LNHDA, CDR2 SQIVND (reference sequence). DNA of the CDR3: TGTGCCACCAGGGAAACCGGGACAGGGGGCGGAGTAGTGGATGGCTACACCTTC. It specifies CATRETGTGGGVVDGYTF.

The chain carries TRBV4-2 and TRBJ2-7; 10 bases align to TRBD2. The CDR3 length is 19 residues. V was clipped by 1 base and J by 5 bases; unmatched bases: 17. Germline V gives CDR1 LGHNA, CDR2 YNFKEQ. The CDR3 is CASSQVGAASGRFVHEQYF. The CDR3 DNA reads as TGTGCCAGCAGCCAAGTTGGGGCGGCTAGCGGGAGATTTGTCCACGAGCAGTACTTC.

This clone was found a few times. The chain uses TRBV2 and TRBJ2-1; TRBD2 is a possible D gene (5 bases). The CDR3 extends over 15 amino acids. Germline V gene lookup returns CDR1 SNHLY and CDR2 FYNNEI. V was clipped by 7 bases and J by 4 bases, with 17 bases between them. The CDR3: CASKVVNGLYNEQFF. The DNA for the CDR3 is TGTGCCAGCAAGGTGGTGAACGGACTGTACAATGAGCAGTTCTTC.

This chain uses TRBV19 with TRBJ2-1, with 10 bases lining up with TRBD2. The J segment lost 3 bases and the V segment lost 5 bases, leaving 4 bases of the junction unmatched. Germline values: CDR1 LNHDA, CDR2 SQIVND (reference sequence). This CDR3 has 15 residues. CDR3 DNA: TGTGCCAGTAGTGTGAGGACTAGCGGCTACAATGAGCAGTTCTTC. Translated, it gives CASSVRTSGYNEQFF. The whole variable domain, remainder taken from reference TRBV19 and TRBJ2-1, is DGGITQSPKYLFRKEGQNVTLSCEQNLNHDAMYWYRQDPGQGLRLIYYSQIVNDFQKGDIAEGYSVSREKKESFPLTVTSAQKNPTAFYLCASSVRTSGYNEQFFGPGTRLTVL.

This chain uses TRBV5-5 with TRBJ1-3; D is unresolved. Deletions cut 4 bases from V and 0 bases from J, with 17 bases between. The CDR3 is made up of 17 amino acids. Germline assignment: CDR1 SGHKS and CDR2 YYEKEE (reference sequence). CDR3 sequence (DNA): TGTGCCAGCAGCCTTTTTTCGAGAGATCCCTCTGGAAACACCATATATTTT. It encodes CASSLFSRDPSGNTIYF.

The DNA for the CDR3 is TGCGCCAGCAGCCCCAACCCCGGGACAGGGGCGGAGCAGTACTTC. This encodes CASSPNPGTGAEQYF. This chain links TRBV5-1 with TRBJ2-7; 10 positions match TRBD1. Per germline, CDR1 SGHRS and CDR2 YFSETQ. V lost 4 bases and J lost 7; bases outside the gene matches: 11. This CDR3 contains 15 residues.

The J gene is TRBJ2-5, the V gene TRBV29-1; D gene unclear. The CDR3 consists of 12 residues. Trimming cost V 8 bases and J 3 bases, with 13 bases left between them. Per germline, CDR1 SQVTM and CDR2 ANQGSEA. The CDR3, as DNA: TGCAGCTCCCAGAGGTCCAAAGAGACCCAGTACTTC. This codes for CSSQRSKETQYF.

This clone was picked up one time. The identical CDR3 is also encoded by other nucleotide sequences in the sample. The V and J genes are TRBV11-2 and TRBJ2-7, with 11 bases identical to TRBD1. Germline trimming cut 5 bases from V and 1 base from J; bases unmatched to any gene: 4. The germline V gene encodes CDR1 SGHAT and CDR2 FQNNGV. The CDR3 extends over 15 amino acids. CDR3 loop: CASSPGTGGSYEQYF. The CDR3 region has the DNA TGTGCCAGCAGCCCGGGGACAGGGGGTTCCTACGAGCAGTACTTC.

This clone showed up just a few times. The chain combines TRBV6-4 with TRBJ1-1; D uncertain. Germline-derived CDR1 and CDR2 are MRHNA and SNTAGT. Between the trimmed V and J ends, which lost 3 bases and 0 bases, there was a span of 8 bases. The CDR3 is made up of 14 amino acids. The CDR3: CASSDFSMNTEAFF. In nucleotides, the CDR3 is TGTGCCAGCAGTGATTTTTCGATGAACACTGAAGCTTTCTTT.

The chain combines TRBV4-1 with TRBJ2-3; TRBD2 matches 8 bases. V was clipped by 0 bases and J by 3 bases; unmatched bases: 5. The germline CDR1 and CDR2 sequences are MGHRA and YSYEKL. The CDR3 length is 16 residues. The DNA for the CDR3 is TGCGCCAGCAGCCAAGAAGCGGGAGTTGGAACAGATACGCAGTATTTT. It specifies CASSQEAGVGTDTQYF.

As DNA, the CDR3 is TGCGCCAGCAGCTTGGTGCTAGCGGGAGGGGTCGATACGCAGTATTTT. It specifies CASSLVLAGGVDTQYF. This chain links TRBV5-1 with TRBJ2-3; TRBD2 matches at 12 bases. V gave up 0 bases and J gave up 6 bases; unmatched junction bases: 5. This CDR3 region has 16 residues. Germline lookup yields CDR1 SGHRS and CDR2 YFSETQ.

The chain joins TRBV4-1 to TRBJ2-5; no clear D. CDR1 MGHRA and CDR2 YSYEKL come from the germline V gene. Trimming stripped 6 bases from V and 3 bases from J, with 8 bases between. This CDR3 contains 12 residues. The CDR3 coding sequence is TGCGCCAGCAGGGGGATGGAAGAGACCCAGTACTTC. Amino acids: CASRGMEETQYF.

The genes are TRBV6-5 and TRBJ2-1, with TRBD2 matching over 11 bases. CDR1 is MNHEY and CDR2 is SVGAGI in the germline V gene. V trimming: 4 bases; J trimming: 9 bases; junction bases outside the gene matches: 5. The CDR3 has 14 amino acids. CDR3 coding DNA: TGTGCCAGCAGTTCGGGACTAGCGGTGGGTGAGCAGTTCTTC. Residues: CASSSGLAVGEQFF.

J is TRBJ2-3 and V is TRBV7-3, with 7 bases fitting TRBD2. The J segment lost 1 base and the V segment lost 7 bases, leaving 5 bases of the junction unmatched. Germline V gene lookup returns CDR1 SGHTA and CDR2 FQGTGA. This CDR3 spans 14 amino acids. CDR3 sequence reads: CASTGGGGTDTQYF. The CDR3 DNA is TGTGCCAGCACGGGCGGGGGTGGCACAGATACGCAGTATTTT.

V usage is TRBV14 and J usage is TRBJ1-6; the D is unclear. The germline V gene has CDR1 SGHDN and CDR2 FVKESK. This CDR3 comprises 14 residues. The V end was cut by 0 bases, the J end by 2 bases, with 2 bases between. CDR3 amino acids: CASSQETYNSPLHF. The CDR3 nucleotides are TGTGCCAGCAGCCAAGAAACCTATAATTCACCCCTCCACTTT.

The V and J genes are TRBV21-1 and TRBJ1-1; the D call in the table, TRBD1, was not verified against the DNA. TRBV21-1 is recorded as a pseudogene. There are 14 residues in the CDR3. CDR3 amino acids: CASSKGQPNTEAFF. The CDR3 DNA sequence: TGTGCCAGCAGCAAAGGACAGCCGAACACTGAAGCTTTCTTT.